These 7 T cell receptor beta chains came from one sample sequenced in a study of cytomegalovirus exposure and HLA in healthy donors (TCRdb year 2017). Library prep was done by the immunoSEQ multiplex PCR assay. The multiplex PCR relied on a mix of 60 forward primers for TCR Vbeta segments and 13 reverse primers for TCR Jbeta segments. TCRdb obtained this table from immuneACCESS and retained in-frame rearrangements with V and J assigned. These tables miss some clones; where compared with another copy, unresolved V genes account for less than half of the shortfall, and the remainder is unexplained. In all, the sample holds about 100,000 clones, and approximately 79% of those were seen once. Of the sample, approximately 3% falls within the top ten clones. The sequencing sample was made of PBMCs. The source of these receptors is a woman aged 40 to 55 in good health and CMV-seronegative.

This chain links TRBV6-6 with TRBJ2-1; 7 bases align to TRBD1. There are 12 residues in the CDR3. Germline values: CDR1 MNHNY, CDR2 SVGAGI (reference sequence). V was clipped by 6 bases and J by 7 bases; unmatched bases: 3. The CDR3 sequence is CASRPDRNEQFF. The DNA of the CDR3 is TGTGCCAGCAGGCCGGACAGGAATGAGCAGTTCTTC.

This chain joins TRBV2 and TRBJ2-1; 8 positions agree with TRBD2. The CDR3 runs 16 residues. Germline CDR1 and CDR2: SNHLY and FYNNEI. With V trimmed by 4 bases and J by 7 bases, 12 bases remained unmatched. The chain's CDR3 is CASSGPPSGGWNEQFF. CDR3 nucleotides: TGTGCCAGCAGTGGCCCTCCGAGCGGGGGTTGGAATGAGCAGTTCTTC.

This chain links TRBV11-3 with TRBJ2-1; D is perhaps TRBD1 (5 bases). This CDR3 has 14 residues. Germline CDR1 and CDR2: SGHNT and YENEEA. Trimming took off 5 bases at V and 2 bases at J, with 10 bases between the two ends. CDR3 sequence: CASSPGFPYNEQFF. Here the CDR3 DNA reads TGTGCCAGCAGCCCAGGGTTCCCCTACAATGAGCAGTTCTTC.

The rearrangement joins TRBV11-2 to TRBJ2-1; D not certain. The V and J ends lost 1 base and 0 bases respectively, with 10 bases between them. This CDR3 is built from 16 residues. Germline CDR1 is SGHAT and CDR2 is FQNNGV. CDR3 sequence (DNA): TGTGCCAGCAGCTTAGGCAGGCTCGGCTCCTACAATGAGCAGTTCTTC. This gives the protein CASSLGRLGSYNEQFF.

Points on this clone: Other DNA sequences within the sample encode an identical CDR3. This chain connects TRBV6-5 to TRBJ2-7; D unclear. Per germline, CDR1 MNHEY and CDR2 SVGAGI. This CDR3 is built from 11 residues. V was pared by 5 bases and J by 3 bases, with 5 bases between. The CDR3 here is CASSLNYEQYF. In DNA, the CDR3 is TGTGCCAGCAGTCTAAACTACGAGCAGTACTTC.

V gene TRBV29-1 combines with J gene TRBJ2-1; 9 bases are shared with TRBD1. Germline lookup yields CDR1 SQVTM and CDR2 ANQGSEA. The CDR3 sequence is 13 residues long. V gave up 7 bases and J gave up 0 bases; unmatched junction bases: 1. CDR3 loop: CSAGQGSYNEQFF. The CDR3, as DNA: TGCAGCGCGGGACAGGGCTCCTACAATGAGCAGTTCTTC.

This chain joins TRBV29-1 and TRBJ1-1, with D perhaps TRBD1 (5 bases). The CDR3 is 14 amino acids. Trimming removed 4 bases at V and 1 base at J, with 13 bases between. Germline V gene lookup returns CDR1 SQVTM and CDR2 ANQGSEA. CDR3 sequence reads: CSVVPQGSNTEAFF. For the CDR3, the DNA is TGCAGCGTTGTACCGCAGGGCTCGAACACTGAAGCTTTCTTT.